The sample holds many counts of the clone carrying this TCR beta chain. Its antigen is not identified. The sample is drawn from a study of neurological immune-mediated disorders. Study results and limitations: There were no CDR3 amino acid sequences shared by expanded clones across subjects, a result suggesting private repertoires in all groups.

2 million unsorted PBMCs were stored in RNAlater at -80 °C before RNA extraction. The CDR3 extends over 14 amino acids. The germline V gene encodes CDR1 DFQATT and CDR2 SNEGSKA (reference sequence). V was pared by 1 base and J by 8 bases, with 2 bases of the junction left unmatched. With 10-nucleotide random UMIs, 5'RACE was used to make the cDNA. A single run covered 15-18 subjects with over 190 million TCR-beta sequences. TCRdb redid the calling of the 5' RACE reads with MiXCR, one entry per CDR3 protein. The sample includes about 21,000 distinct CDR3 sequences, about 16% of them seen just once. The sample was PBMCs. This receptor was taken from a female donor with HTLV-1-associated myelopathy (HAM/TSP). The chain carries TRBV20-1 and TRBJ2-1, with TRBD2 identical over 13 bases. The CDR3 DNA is TGCAGTGCTAGAGGGACTAGCGGGAGCCATGAGCAGTTCTTC. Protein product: CSARGTSGSHEQFF.